The rows below give T cell receptor beta chains drawn from one sample of a study of shared clonotypes between healthy human individuals. The protocol was immunoSEQ multiplex PCR, while the TCRdb copy is restricted to in-frame clones and leaves out a portion. The data contain around 1,900,000 clones, 93% of them singletons. The sample was naive CD8+ T cells from PBMCs. Receptor source: a man aged 18 to 35 in good health. Some clones in this sample may be carry-over from other donors' samples. The CDR3 runs from the conserved cysteine through the conserved F or W. Where a row states a size, it is once, few, many or the class of an expanded clone; other rows omit it.

j_call	clone_size	v_call	cdr3_aa
TRBJ2-7	.	TRBV28	CASSLAGIYEQYF
TRBJ2-1	.	TRBV18	CASSLGPRNEQFF
TRBJ2-1	once	TRBV11-2	CASSRGEFPADEQFF
TRBJ1-5	.	TRBV19	CASSLWDGGNQPQHF
TRBJ2-5	.	TRBV28	CASSLRGPETQYF
TRBJ2-7	.	TRBV6-1	CASSEFRTEQYF
TRBJ2-5	once	TRBV27	CASSLDRETQYF
TRBJ2-7	.	TRBV7-2	CASSPGTGGPYYEQYF
TRBJ1-3	.	TRBV7-9	CASSLADFGNTIYF
TRBJ2-5	.	TRBV19	CASSARTGGGETQYF
TRBJ1-1	few	TRBV18	CASSPPLETEAFF
TRBJ2-7	once	TRBV5-5	CASSAVISYEQYF
TRBJ2-2	.	TRBV19	CASSPGGPGWDTGELFF
TRBJ1-1	few	TRBV6-5	CASSYTRNTEAFF